Shown below are 16 T cell receptor beta chains from a single sample sequenced in a study of identical twins. TCRdb called the 5' RACE reads again in MiXCR, with one record for every CDR3 protein. The sample contains over 600,000 distinct CDR3 sequences, 21% of which appear only once. The same data also went into a second study, on T cells expressing NK-cell markers.

The sample was PBMCs. The receptors come from a woman aged 18-35 years in good health.

This clonotype was recorded a few times. The chain links TRBV10-3 to TRBJ2-7; 7 bases line up with TRBD2. CDR1 and CDR2 (germline): ENHRY, SYGVKD. The CDR3 contains 12 residues. V was clipped by 8 bases and J by 4 bases; unmatched bases: 5. CDR3 coding DNA: TGTGCCATCGGCGGGAGTCAATACGAGCAGTACTTC. Encoded protein: CAIGGSQYEQYF.

The chain joins TRBV12-3 or TRBV12-4 to TRBJ2-3; no firm D call. CDR3 length equals 15 residues. V was pared by 5 bases and J by 0 bases, with 12 bases between. CDR3 DNA: TGTGCCAGCAGTCATTCCCAGTTAAGCACAGATACGCAGTATTTT. Its protein is CASSHSQLSTDTQYF.

This chain connects TRBV5-1 to TRBJ1-1; possible D gene TRBD1, 6 bases. The germline CDR1 and CDR2 sequences are SGHRS and YFSETQ. CDR3 size: 15 residues. Between the trimmed V and J ends, which lost 0 bases and 1 base, there was a span of 10 bases. Here the CDR3 reads CASSLEPQGNTEAFF. CDR3 in DNA: TGCGCCAGCAGCTTGGAGCCACAGGGGAACACTGAAGCTTTCTTT.

This clonotype appeared a few times. V gene TRBV5-5 combines with J gene TRBJ2-3, with TRBD1 matching 7 bases. The germline CDR1 and CDR2 sequences are SGHKS and YYEKEE (reference sequence). CDR3 length equals 16 residues. After removal of 4 bases from V and 1 base from J, the junction contained 9 bases not matched to a gene. The CDR3 sequence is CASSADRVGGTDTQYF. In DNA, the CDR3 is TGTGCCAGCAGCGCAGACAGGGTTGGAGGCACAGATACGCAGTATTTT.

V and J are TRBV5-1 and TRBJ2-1; TRBD2 agrees at 11 bases. The CDR3 runs 16 residues. CDR1 is SGHRS, CDR2 YFSETQ, per germline. The V gene end was trimmed by 3 bases and the J gene end by 7 bases; junction bases not matched to a gene: 9. Written as DNA, the CDR3 is TGCGCCAGCAGCTCACAGACTAGCGGGGCGGCGAATGAGCAGTTCTTC. Translation: CASSSQTSGAANEQFF.

In its sample, this clonotype was seen a few times. This rearrangement joins TRBV5-1 to TRBJ2-7; TRBD1 agrees at 7 bases. The CDR3 sequence is 13 residues long. V trimming: 7 bases; J trimming: 1 base; junction bases outside the gene matches: 5. Germline CDR1 and CDR2: SGHRS and YFSETQ. This CDR3 is CASARDSSYEQYF. The CDR3 DNA reads as TGCGCCAGCGCCCGGGACAGTTCCTACGAGCAGTACTTC.

V gene TRBV18 combines with J gene TRBJ2-1; D unresolved. The germline CDR1 and CDR2 sequences are KGHSH and LQKENI. V was pared by 3 bases and J by 9 bases, with 18 bases between. The CDR3 runs 15 residues. The CDR3 coding sequence is TGTGCCAGCTCACCGATCGTCTCAGGTTCGGTTGAGCAGTTCTTC. It encodes CASSPIVSGSVEQFF. Using reference TRBV18 and TRBJ2-1 for the parts outside the CDR3, the full variable domain is NAGVMQNPRHLVRRRGQEARLRCSPMKGHSHVYWYRQLPEEGLKFMVYLQKENIIDESGMPKERFSAEFPKEGPSILRIQQVVRGDSAAYFCASSPIVSGSVEQFFGPGTRLTVL.

The V gene is TRBV10-3, the J gene TRBJ2-4; D call uncertain. This CDR3 spans 15 amino acids. Trimming took 0 bases from V and 0 from J, leaving 6 bases between them. Germline loops: CDR1 ENHRY, CDR2 SYGVKD. This CDR3 reads CAISESSLAKNIQYF. CDR3 bases: TGTGCCATCAGTGAGTCGAGTTTAGCCAAAAACATTCAGTACTTC.

The rearrangement links TRBV20-1 to TRBJ2-7, with D perhaps TRBD1 (5 bases). Trimming shortened V by 2 bases and J by 7 bases, and 9 bases separated the two germline ends. The CDR3 loop spans 11 amino acids. Germline CDR1 and CDR2: DFQATT and SNEGSKA (reference sequence). This CDR3 is CSARRGKEQYF. The CDR3 bases are TGCAGTGCTAGAAGGGGAAAGGAGCAGTACTTC.

This chain connects TRBV7-2 to TRBJ2-3; tentatively, D is TRBD2 (6 bases). Per germline, CDR1 SGHTA and CDR2 FQGNSA. With 5 bases removed from V and 3 bases from J, the gap between germline ends came to 12 bases. The CDR3 is made up of 14 amino acids. The CDR3 here is CASSQSGYTDTQYF. Here the CDR3 DNA reads TGTGCCAGCAGCCAGAGCGGGTATACAGATACGCAGTATTTT. The entire variable domain, with the rest obtained from reference TRBV7-2 and TRBJ2-3, is as follows: GAGVSQSPSNKVTEKGKDVELRCDPISGHTALYWYRQSLGQGLEFLIYFQGNSAPDKSGLPSDRFSAERTGGSVSTLTIQRTQQEDSAVYLCASSQSGYTDTQYFGPGTRLTVL.

This clonotype was counted a few times. The chain recombines TRBV3-1 with TRBJ2-7; 7 bases align to TRBD2. With V trimmed by 0 bases and J by 4 bases, 3 bases remained unmatched. Germline V gives CDR1 LGHDT, CDR2 YNNKEL (reference sequence). This CDR3 spans 14 amino acids. The DNA for the CDR3 is TGTGCCAGCAGCCAAGATTTGGGAGGGTACGAGCAGTACTTC. The encoded protein is CASSQDLGGYEQYF.

The chain links TRBV6-1 to TRBJ2-5; perhaps TRBD2 as D (6 bases). This CDR3 spans 15 amino acids. Between the trimmed V and J ends, which lost 5 bases and 5 bases, there was a span of 18 bases. Germline CDR1 and CDR2: MNHNS and SASEGT. CDR3 region: CASSTLGLSRETQYF. CDR3 nucleotides: TGTGCCAGCAGTACCTTAGGACTAAGTAGGGAGACCCAGTACTTC.

This clonotype was seen a handful of times. The rearrangement joins TRBV6-1 to TRBJ2-7; possible D gene TRBD2, 5 bases. V lost 4 bases to trimming and J lost 4 bases, with 11 bases between them. CDR1 and CDR2 from the germline V gene are MNHNS and SASEGT. The CDR3 runs 13 residues. As DNA, the CDR3 is TGTGCCAGCAGTGCACTCCGAGGGTACGAGCAGTACTTC. It specifies CASSALRGYEQYF.

This clonotype showed up many times. The rearrangement links TRBV28 to TRBJ2-1; a possible D gene is TRBD1 (6 bases). CDR1 and CDR2 (germline): MDHEN, SYDVKM. There are 16 residues in the CDR3. V lost 2 bases and J 6 bases, leaving 17 bases between the germline ends. CDR3 DNA sequence: TGTGCCAGCAGTTTAGGGACAAACAAGCACGGCAATGAGCAGTTCTTC. It translates to CASSLGTNKHGNEQFF.

This clonotype was found many times. The V call is TRBV5-1, the J call TRBJ2-1; 7 nucleotides align to TRBD2. From germline, CDR1 is SGHRS and CDR2 YFSETQ. There are 15 residues in the CDR3. Unmatched junction bases numbered 11, after V lost 4 bases and J lost 7 bases. CDR3 sequence reads: CASSAGGTKWNEQFF. The CDR3 bases are TGCGCCAGCAGCGCAGGAGGGACTAAATGGAATGAGCAGTTCTTC. The full variable domain, in which reference TRBV5-1 and TRBJ2-1 provide the parts outside the CDR3, is KAGVTQTPRYLIKTRGQQVTLSCSPISGHRSVSWYQQTPGQGLQFLFEYFSETQRNKGNFPGRFSGRQFSNSRSEMNVSTLELGDSALYLCASSAGGTKWNEQFFGPGTRLTVL.

This rearrangement joins TRBV29-1 to TRBJ1-5; D uncertain. V dropped 6 bases and J dropped 7 bases, with 10 bases sitting between them. CDR1 SQVTM and CDR2 ANQGSEA come from the germline V gene. The CDR3 has 11 amino acids. CDR3 sequence (DNA): TGCAGCGTCGGGGAAGGGCAGCCCCAGCATTTT. Protein product: CSVGEGQPQHF.